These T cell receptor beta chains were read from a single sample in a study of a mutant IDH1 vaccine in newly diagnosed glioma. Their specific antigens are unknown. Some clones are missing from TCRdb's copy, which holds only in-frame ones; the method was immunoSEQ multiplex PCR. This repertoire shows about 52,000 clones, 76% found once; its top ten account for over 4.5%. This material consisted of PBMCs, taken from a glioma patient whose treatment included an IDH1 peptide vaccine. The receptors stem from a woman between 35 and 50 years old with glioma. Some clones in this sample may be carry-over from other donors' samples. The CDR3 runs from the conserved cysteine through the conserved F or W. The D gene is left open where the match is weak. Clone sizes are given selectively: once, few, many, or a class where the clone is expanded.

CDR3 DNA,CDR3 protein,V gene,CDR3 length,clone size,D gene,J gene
TGCGCCAGCAGAAGGGTAGGGACAGATACGCAGTATTTT,CASRRVGTDTQYF,TRBV5-1,13,.,.,TRBJ2-3
TGTGCCTGGAGTAAGGTTGTTTCTAGCGTTTACAATGAGCAGTTCTTC,CAWSKVVSSVYNEQFF,TRBV30,16,.,.,TRBJ2-1
TGTGCCAGCAGTGAGCGGCGGAACCCCTACAATGAGCAGTTCTTC,CASSERRNPYNEQFF,TRBV6-1,15,.,.,TRBJ2-1
TGTGCCAGTAGTATTCGGGGATGGGGCACTGAAGCTTTCTTT,CASSIRGWGTEAFF,TRBV19,14,.,.,TRBJ1-1
TGTGCCAGCAGCTTAGAGACGGGAGAGAACACTGAAGCTTTCTTT,CASSLETGENTEAFF,TRBV7-9,15,.,.,TRBJ1-1
TGTGCCAGCAGCTGGGGCGGAAAGATGAACACTGAAGCTTTCTTT,CASSWGGKMNTEAFF,TRBV7-3,15,.,.,TRBJ1-1
TGTGCCAGCAGTGAAGACTTCACTAGCGGGGGCTGGAACAATGAGCAGTTCTTC,CASSEDFTSGGWNNEQFF,TRBV2,18,.,TRBD2,TRBJ2-1
TGTGCCAGCAGCTTAGGGACAGGGGGGAACCGCCAAGAGACCCAGTACTTC,CASSLGTGGNRQETQYF,TRBV11-2,17,.,TRBD1,TRBJ2-5
TGTGCCAGCTCACCACTCCCGGCAGGATACAATGAGCAGTTCTTC,CASSPLPAGYNEQFF,TRBV18,15,.,.,TRBJ2-1
TGTGCCAGCAGCCCCGGGACTAGCGGCACAGATACGCAGTATTTT,CASSPGTSGTDTQYF,TRBV5-6,15,.,TRBD2,TRBJ2-3
TGTGCCAGCAGTCTCCGACAGTACTATGGCTACACCTTC,CASSLRQYYGYTF,TRBV27,13,.,.,TRBJ1-2
TGTGCCAGCTCGGGAGACACAGATACGCAGTATTTT,CASSGDTDTQYF,TRBV28,12,.,.,TRBJ2-3
TGCAGCGTTCCCAACAGGGTGAACACTGAAGCTTTCTTT,CSVPNRVNTEAFF,TRBV29-1,13,few,.,TRBJ1-1
TGTGCCAGCAGTGATCAGGGTTCGCATCAGCCCCAGCATTTT,CASSDQGSHQPQHF,TRBV6-1,14,.,.,TRBJ1-5
TGCAGCGGGGGATCGGAGACCCAGTACTTC,CSGGSETQYF,TRBV29-1,10,.,.,TRBJ2-5
TGTGCCAGCAGTTACTCGGGACACCCACGGGATGAGCAGTTCTTC,CASSYSGHPRDEQFF,TRBV6-6,15,.,.,TRBJ2-1
TGTGCCAGCAGCTTAGGCACAGCCTCGGGGGGAAACACCATATATTTT,CASSLGTASGGNTIYF,TRBV13,16,once,.,TRBJ1-3
TGTGCCAGCAGCCAAGGCTGGACAGGGGCCAACGTCCTGACTTTC,CASSQGWTGANVLTF,TRBV7-9,15,.,.,TRBJ2-6
TGTGCCAGCCGTCGCGCGCGGAGCTACGAGCAGTACTTC,CASRRARSYEQYF,TRBV27,13,.,.,TRBJ2-7
TGTGCCAGCAGGGACAGGACCAGCTCTGGAAACACCATATATTTT,CASRDRTSSGNTIYF,TRBV5-6,15,.,TRBD1,TRBJ1-3
TGTGCCAGCGGATCGATGTACCAGCCCCAGCATTTT,CASGSMYQPQHF,TRBV2,12,.,.,TRBJ1-5
TGCGCCAGCAGCTTGGGAGGGATGGGAAGCAATCAGCCCCAGCATTTT,CASSLGGMGSNQPQHF,TRBV5-1,16,.,.,TRBJ1-5
TGTGCCAGCAGTGAATCCCCCGGTCTTGTTTCACCCCTCCACTTT,CASSESPGLVSPLHF,TRBV6-1,15,.,.,TRBJ1-6
TGTGCCAGTAGTTTGGACAGGGGGCCTGGGGCCAACGTCCTGACTTTC,CASSLDRGPGANVLTF,TRBV19,16,.,TRBD1,TRBJ2-6
TGTGCCAGCAGTTATACAGGGCACTATGGCTACACCTTC,CASSYTGHYGYTF,TRBV6-5,13,.,.,TRBJ1-2
TGTGCCAGCAGTTTAGGCAGTAAGAAAGCTTTCTTT,CASSLGSKKAFF,TRBV28,12,.,.,TRBJ1-1
TGTGCCAGCAGCCCCGGGCCCACGACAGGGAGCTATGGCTACACCTTC,CASSPGPTTGSYGYTF,TRBV7-2,16,few,TRBD1,TRBJ1-2
TGTGCCAGCAGCGTAGGGACAGGGGTTGGTGGCTACACCTTC,CASSVGTGVGGYTF,TRBV7-9,14,.,TRBD1,TRBJ1-2
TGTGCCAGCAGCCAAATTTGGCGGGCAACCACCGGGGAGCTGTTTTTT,CASSQIWRATTGELFF,TRBV11-2,16,.,.,TRBJ2-2
TGTGCCAGCAGCTTAGCGGGAGTGAATGAGCAGTACTTC,CASSLAGVNEQYF,TRBV6-5,13,.,TRBD2,TRBJ2-7
TGTGCCAGCAGTTACGAGGGGGGAAACACTGAAGCTTTCTTT,CASSYEGGNTEAFF,TRBV6-6,14,.,.,TRBJ1-1
TGTGCCAGCAGCCAGGAACTGCTTGGATATGGCTACACCTTC,CASSQELLGYGYTF,TRBV14,14,.,.,TRBJ1-2
TGTGCCATCCTAGACAGTCCCTTCTACGAGCAGTACTTC,CAILDSPFYEQYF,TRBV2,13,.,.,TRBJ2-7
TGTGCCTGGAATGGAGGGAACTATGGCTACACCTTC,CAWNGGNYGYTF,TRBV30,12,.,.,TRBJ1-2
TGCAGCGTGAGAACGGGGAGCCAGCCCCAGCATTTT,CSVRTGSQPQHF,TRBV29-1,12,.,.,TRBJ1-5
TGTGCCAGCAGTGCCGACCCCACAGATACGCAGTATTTT,CASSADPTDTQYF,TRBV6-1,13,.,.,TRBJ2-3
TGTGCCAGCAGGGCGGGACACCGCTACGAGCAGTACTTC,CASRAGHRYEQYF,TRBV5-6,13,.,.,TRBJ2-7
TGTGCCAGCAGTGACCCCACCGGGGAGCTGTTTTTT,CASSDPTGELFF,TRBV2,12,.,.,TRBJ2-2
TGTGCCACCAGCAGAGGGACAGGGGGCTACTCCTACGAGCAGTACTTC,CATSRGTGGYSYEQYF,TRBV15,16,.,TRBD1,TRBJ2-7
TGTGCCAGCTCACAAGCAACCGGCCCTGGAGGGAAGACCCAGTACTTC,CASSQATGPGGKTQYF,TRBV18,16,.,.,TRBJ2-5
TGTGCCAGCAGCGTCGGGGGGCCCTACGAGCAGTACTTC,CASSVGGPYEQYF,TRBV9,13,.,.,TRBJ2-7
TGTGCCAGCAGCTTAGCTAACACTGAAGCTTTCTTT,CASSLANTEAFF,TRBV13,12,.,.,TRBJ1-1
TGTGCTCAGCGTCAAGGGGGTTATAATTCACCCCTCCACTTT,CAQRQGGYNSPLHF,TRBV30,14,few,.,TRBJ1-6
TGTGCCAGCAGTGTCCCCCGGGGGGCTGGAAACACCATATATTTT,CASSVPRGAGNTIYF,TRBV2,15,.,.,TRBJ1-3
TGTGCCAGCAGGCCACAGGGGAGCACAGATACGCAGTATTTT,CASRPQGSTDTQYF,TRBV6-5,14,.,TRBD1,TRBJ2-3
TGTGCCAGTGCCGCCGGGGGCCAGGGGAATGAGCAGTTCTTC,CASAAGGQGNEQFF,TRBV25-1,14,once,.,TRBJ2-1
TGCGCCAGCAGCCCCGCCCAGACTAGCGGGGCCTACGAGCAGTACTTC,CASSPAQTSGAYEQYF,TRBV4-3,16,.,TRBD2,TRBJ2-7
TGCGCCAGCAGCCCCAGGTCGGGGGCAGGGACTGAAGCTTTCTTT,CASSPRSGAGTEAFF,TRBV4-1,15,.,.,TRBJ1-1
TGTGCCAGCAGCGTATACGGGGGTGAGGACGAGCAGTACTTC,CASSVYGGEDEQYF,TRBV9,14,.,.,TRBJ2-7
TGTGCCAGCAGGATGTCGCAGGGAGACTATGGCTACACCTTC,CASRMSQGDYGYTF,TRBV6-5,14,.,.,TRBJ1-2
TGTGCCAGCAGCTTAGAAGGAGGGATGAACACTGAAGCTTTCTTT,CASSLEGGMNTEAFF,TRBV7-2,15,.,.,TRBJ1-1
TGTGCCAGCAGCTTGGGCGGGGTCGCGTACACCTTC,CASSLGGVAYTF,TRBV7-2,12,.,.,TRBJ1-2
TGTGCCAGCAGTGCCCAGTTGCGGGGGGCAGATACGCAGTATTTT,CASSAQLRGADTQYF,TRBV2,15,once,TRBD2,TRBJ2-3
TGTGCCACCAGCAGAGATCTCGGTTCTACACCCGTCACGCAGTATTTT,CATSRDLGSTPVTQYF,TRBV15,16,.,.,TRBJ2-3
TGCGCCAGCAGCCCCGGGACTTTGAACACTGAAGCTTTCTTT,CASSPGTLNTEAFF,TRBV5-1,14,.,.,TRBJ1-1
TGTGCAAGTCGCTTAGGGGGTCGTCAAAACTTC,CASRLGGRQNF,TRBV12-2,11,few,.,TRBJ2-4
TGCGCCAGCAGCTTGGATGCAGCGAACACTGAAGCTTTCTTT,CASSLDAANTEAFF,TRBV5-1,14,.,.,TRBJ1-1
TGTGCCAGCAGTCCTAACTCTGGGGCCAACGTCCTGACTTTC,CASSPNSGANVLTF,TRBV11-2,14,.,.,TRBJ2-6
TGCGCCAGCAGCACCCCGACTAGCGGGGGTACTGGTTACAATGAGCAGTTCTTC,CASSTPTSGGTGYNEQFF,TRBV5-1,18,.,TRBD2,TRBJ2-1